The subject of this entry is one T cell receptor beta chain. The antigen is unknown. PCR used 60 Vbeta primers and 13 Jbeta primers. This table comes from immunoSEQ multiplex PCR, and its TCRdb copy is limited to in-frame clones, with some not included. The profile covers about 140,000 clones, with about 79% appearing a single time and approximately 2.8% taken by the ten largest. Germline CDR1 PRHDT, CDR2 FYEKMQ (reference sequence). This CDR3 has 21 residues. Trimming removed 5 bases from V and 0 bases from J; junction bases left unmatched: 15. This specimen belongs to a study of cytomegalovirus exposure and HLA in healthy donors. Findings and caveats of the study: Per a prior analysis, the majority of TCR beta V segments were productive roughly 90% or roughly 30% of the time.

Material: PBMCs. J is TRBJ2-1 and V is TRBV13; TRBD2 aligns across 14 bases. The TCR originated in a male donor in good health and CMV-seronegative. CDR3 in amino acids: CASSVTPPGLAGASSYNEQFF. CDR3 DNA sequence: TGTGCCAGCAGCGTAACTCCCCCGGGACTAGCGGGGGCCAGCTCCTACAATGAGCAGTTCTTC.